The T cell receptor beta chain under discussion was sequenced for a study of blood T cell repertoires in COVID-19. V lost 4 bases and J lost 5, with 15 bases in between. The CDR3 totals 15 residues. Germline V lookup: CDR1 SGHRS, CDR2 YFSETQ. As processed by the authors: Estimates of nucleated cell counts were drawn from the amplification of reference gene primers. TCRdb's copy holds only in-frame clones and misses some; the assay was immunoSEQ multiplex PCR. From that table come the V and J calls and clone size; the DNA was used to work out D and trimming. This sample has around 180,000 clones, with about 85% found just once.

This chain links TRBV5-1 with TRBJ2-2; D possibly corresponds to TRBD2 (7 bases). This receptor was taken from an elderly man with COVID-19, enrolled during active disease. Sequencing was done on a sample of peripheral blood. CDR3 nucleotide sequence: TGCGCCAGCAGCCGGAGGACAGCGGGGACCGGGGAGCTGTTTTTT. It specifies CASSRRTAGTGELFF.